A single sample gave rise to the 30 T cell receptor beta chains below, sequenced in a study of human T cells and chemical hapten exposure. TCRdb reprocessed the RACE reads with MiXCR, giving one entry per CDR3 protein. The table lists tens of thousands of distinct CDR3 sequences, roughly 15% of them singletons. The time point: pre-sensitization, week 0. The treatment was: therapeutic diphenylcyclopropenone sensitization with weekly scalp DPC. This material consisted of whole blood, taken in connection with sensitization to the hapten diphenylcyclopropenone (DPC). These receptors originate from a woman aged 50 to 65 with alopecia areata. Some clones in this sample may be carry-over from other donors' samples.

This clonotype was picked up a small number of times. J is TRBJ2-1 and V is TRBV7-6; TRBD1 matches 12 bases. CDR3 size: 16 residues. Losses at the gene ends were 4 bases for V and 8 bases for J; bases not matched to a gene: 9. Looked up from germline, CDR1 is SGHVS and CDR2 is FNYEAQ. For the CDR3, the DNA is TGTGCCAGCAGCTCCTCGTCGGGACAGGGGGCCTATGAGCAGTTCTTC. Translated, it gives CASSSSSGQGAYEQFF.

This clonotype was recorded at least ten times. For the CDR3, the DNA is TGCAGTGCTAGAGATCTCAGGACAATTAACTATGGCTACACCTTC. Its translation: CSARDLRTINYGYTF. V usage is TRBV20-1 and J usage is TRBJ1-2; TRBD1 is a possible D gene (5 bases). Between the trimmed V and J ends, which lost 0 bases and 1 base, there was a span of 12 bases. The CDR3 spans 15 residues. Germline V gene sequence: CDR1 DFQATT, CDR2 SNEGSKA (reference sequence).

The rearrangement links TRBV2 to TRBJ2-3; no clear D. V was pared by 4 bases and J by 2 bases, with 7 bases between. This CDR3 has 13 residues. From germline, CDR1 is SNHLY and CDR2 FYNNEI. CDR3 in amino acids: CASSGRFTDTQYF. The CDR3 DNA reads TGTGCCAGCAGTGGCAGATTCACAGATACGCAGTATTTT. Complete variable domain (other parts from reference TRBV2 and TRBJ2-3): EPEVTQTPSHQVTQMGQEVILRCVPISNHLYFYWYRQILGQKVEFLVSFYNNEISEKSEIFDDQFSVERPDGSNFTLKIRSTKLEDSAMYFCASSGRFTDTQYFGPGTRLTVL.

This chain uses TRBV14 with TRBJ2-1; 9 nucleotides match TRBD2. In germline, CDR1 is SGHDN, CDR2 FVKESK. Germline trimming cut 3 bases from V and 1 base from J; bases unmatched to any gene: 7. The CDR3 consists of 17 residues. The CDR3 sequence is CASSQVTSGRSYNEQFF. The DNA of the CDR3 is TGTGCCAGCAGCCAGGTGACTAGCGGCCGATCCTACAATGAGCAGTTCTTC.

This clonotype has only a few counts. The gene calls are TRBV29-1 and TRBJ1-1, with no clear D. The CDR3 has 12 residues. Germline lookup yields CDR1 SQVTM and CDR2 ANQGSEA. V gave up 6 bases and J gave up 2 bases, with 10 bases separating them. The CDR3 DNA reads TGCAGCGTGGATTTGATAAACACTGAAGCTTTCTTT. It yields the protein CSVDLINTEAFF. Together with reference TRBV29-1 and TRBJ1-1, the CDR3 gives the full variable domain: SAVISQKPSRDICQRGTSLTIQCQVDSQVTMMFWYRQQPGQSLTLIATANQGSEATYESGFVIDKFPISRPNLTFSTLTVSNMSPEDSSIYLCSVDLINTEAFFGQGTRLTVV.

This clonotype was detected ten times or more. This chain joins TRBV20-1 and TRBJ2-4; tentatively, D is TRBD1 (5 bases). Germline V CDR1 and CDR2: DFQATT, SNEGSKA (reference sequence). The CDR3 is made up of 13 amino acids. With 4 bases removed from V and 2 bases from J, the gap between germline ends came to 9 bases. The CDR3 loop reads CSATHRTKNIQYF. CDR3 in DNA: TGCAGTGCTACTCACAGGACCAAAAACATTCAGTACTTC.

This clonotype was observed a few times. The rearrangement uses TRBV20-1 and TRBJ1-1; 11 bases map to TRBD1. The CDR3 extends over 13 amino acids. The germline V gene has CDR1 DFQATT and CDR2 SNEGSKA (reference sequence). Trimming at V came to 2 bases and at J to 11 bases, leaving 7 bases not matched to a gene. CDR3 protein: CSARPDRGQRAFF. The DNA of the CDR3 is TGCAGTGCTAGACCGGACAGGGGGCAAAGGGCTTTCTTT.

This clonotype has only a few counts. DNA for the CDR3: TGCAGTGCCAGGGGTGTCGGGACTCATAGCACAGATACGCAGTATTTT. It yields the protein CSARGVGTHSTDTQYF. The gene calls are TRBV20-1 and TRBJ2-3, with D tentatively TRBD1 or TRBD2 (6 bases each). The CDR3 covers 16 residues. Trimming took off 6 bases at V and 0 bases at J, with 19 bases between the two ends. The germline CDR1 and CDR2 sequences are DFQATT and SNEGSKA (reference sequence).

This clonotype was counted a few times. This chain uses TRBV20-1 with TRBJ1-6; D unresolved. The V end lost 0 bases, the J end lost 12 bases, and 9 bases lay between the germline ends. Germline assignment: CDR1 DFQATT and CDR2 SNEGSKA (reference sequence). This CDR3 is 12 amino acids long. Written as DNA, the CDR3 is TGCAGTGCTAGAGATAGGGTGGGACCCCTCCACTTT. This encodes CSARDRVGPLHF.

The table lists this clonotype with many counts. The V call is TRBV7-9, the J call TRBJ2-5; possible D gene TRBD1, 6 bases. Looked up from germline, CDR1 is SEHNR and CDR2 is FQNEAQ (reference sequence). The CDR3 covers 15 residues. The V gene lost 4 bases and the J gene lost 4 bases, with 16 bases spanning the gap. The DNA for the CDR3 is TGTGCCAGCAGCTCCGGGACAATAAGAGCAGAGACCCAGTACTTC. Its translation: CASSSGTIRAETQYF.

This clonotype was counted many times. The chain is built from TRBV11-2 and TRBJ2-1; TRBD2 matches at 7 bases. J lost 1 base, V lost 5 bases, and 11 bases had no gene match. CDR3 length: 17 residues. Germline V gene lookup returns CDR1 SGHAT and CDR2 FQNNGV. The chain's CDR3 is CASSPLRREESYNEQFF. CDR3 nucleotide sequence: TGTGCCAGCAGCCCACTCCGTCGGGAGGAGTCCTACAATGAGCAGTTCTTC.

V and J are TRBV21-1 and TRBJ2-3; the table's D call, TRBD2, has no DNA check behind it. TRBV21-1 is a documented pseudogene. This CDR3 is 15 amino acids long. The CDR3 region has the DNA TGTGCCAGCAGGTTAACGGGGCCCGGCACAGATACGCAGTATTTT. It specifies CASRLTGPGTDTQYF.

This clonotype has only one observation. A much larger clone is a single base away; this may be a read error. The rearrangement links TRBV20-1 to TRBJ2-1, with TRBD2 matching 9 bases. The germline CDR1 and CDR2 sequences are DFQATT and SNEGSKA (reference sequence). There are 15 residues in the CDR3. This CDR3 reads CSAIPGTSMNNELFF. CDR3 bases: TGCAGTGCTATCCCCGGGACTAGCATGAACAATGAGCTGTTCTTC.

The V and J genes are TRBV28 and TRBJ2-1; tentatively, D is TRBD2 (6 bases). Trimming cost V 5 bases and J 6 bases, with 20 bases left between them. The CDR3 is made up of 16 amino acids. Germline V gene data show CDR1 as MDHEN and CDR2 as SYDVKM. For the CDR3, the DNA is TGTGCCAGCAGTGACGCCGGGACTCGAGGGGTCAATGAGCAGTTCTTC. Translating gives CASSDAGTRGVNEQFF.

This clonotype appeared a few times. V usage is TRBV18 and J usage is TRBJ1-1, with TRBD1 matching over 8 bases. With 4 bases clipped from V and 0 bases from J, the junction kept 10 bases outside the gene matches. The CDR3 totals 17 residues. Germline V lookup: CDR1 KGHSH, CDR2 LQKENI. The CDR3 bases are TGTGCCAGCTCACTACGCGGGACAGGCGGGGTGAACACTGAAGCTTTCTTT. It encodes CASSLRGTGGVNTEAFF.

This clonotype occurred many times. The chain couples TRBV20-1 to TRBJ1-3, with 8 bases aligning to TRBD1. This CDR3 has 14 amino acids. V dropped 5 bases and J dropped 5; count of bases not matched to a gene: 8. Looked up from germline, CDR1 is DFQATT and CDR2 is SNEGSKA (reference sequence). The DNA of the CDR3 is TGCAGTGCTGACCGCGGACAGGGAAGAAACACCATATATTTT. Its translation: CSADRGQGRNTIYF.

Many counts were recorded for this clonotype. The rearrangement joins TRBV12-3 or TRBV12-4 to TRBJ1-5; 10 bases line up with TRBD1. The CDR3 runs 15 residues. Unmatched junction bases numbered 5, after V lost 5 bases and J lost 4 bases. The CDR3 DNA follows: TGTGCCAGCAGTCGACAGGGGGCTGGGAATCAGCCCCAGCATTTT. It codes for CASSRQGAGNQPQHF.

This chain joins TRBV13 and TRBJ2-3; 14 bases line up with TRBD2. Germline V gene sequence: CDR1 PRHDT, CDR2 FYEKMQ (reference sequence). The V segment lost 6 bases and the J segment 4 bases; nucleotides outside the gene matches: 6. The CDR3 loop spans 16 amino acids. CDR3 region: CASRRLGLAGADTQYF. Here the CDR3 DNA reads TGTGCCAGCAGACGACTGGGACTAGCGGGAGCAGATACGCAGTATTTT.

This clonotype occurred many times. This chain connects TRBV7-6 to TRBJ2-7; TRBD2 agrees at 7 bases. Per germline, CDR1 SGHVS and CDR2 FNYEAQ. The CDR3 covers 16 residues. Trimming at V came to 0 bases and at J to 6 bases, leaving 11 bases not matched to a gene. This CDR3 is CASSLARGGSGGEQYF. As DNA, the CDR3 is TGTGCCAGCAGCTTAGCGCGGGGCGGGAGTGGGGGCGAGCAGTACTTC. Supplemented by reference TRBV7-6 and TRBJ2-7, the full variable domain reads GAGVSQSPRYKVTKRGQDVALRCDPISGHVSLYWYRQALGQGPEFLTYFNYEAQQDKSGLPNDRFSAERPEGSISTLTIQRTEQRDSAMYRCASSLARGGSGGEQYFGPGTRLTVT.

The V call is TRBV7-6, the J call TRBJ2-5; 9 bases match TRBD2. This CDR3 is built from 16 residues. Looked up from germline, CDR1 is SGHVS and CDR2 is FNYEAQ. V gave up 0 bases and J gave up 1 base; unmatched junction bases: 3. The DNA of the CDR3 is TGTGCCAGCAGCTTAGCCGGCGGGAGGGCCCAAGAGACCCAGTACTTC. Protein sequence: CASSLAGGRAQETQYF.

There are a few counts of this clonotype. The chain is built from TRBV10-3 and TRBJ1-1; D is unresolved. The CDR3 extends over 16 amino acids. V dropped 0 bases and J dropped 0 bases, with 11 bases sitting between them. CDR1 ENHRY and CDR2 SYGVKD come from the germline V gene. DNA for the CDR3: TGTGCCATCAGTGAGTCGAGAACCAGGCTGAACACTGAAGCTTTCTTT. Translating it yields CAISESRTRLNTEAFF.

The table lists this clonotype with a few counts. The chain couples TRBV5-1 to TRBJ2-7; D is ambiguous. V gave up 4 bases and J gave up 3 bases, with 14 bases separating them. This CDR3 is built from 14 residues. Germline V gene sequence: CDR1 SGHRS, CDR2 YFSETQ. The CDR3 loop reads CASSRSQQNYEQYF. CDR3 coding DNA: TGCGCCAGCAGCCGGTCCCAGCAGAACTACGAGCAGTACTTC.

The chain recombines TRBV29-1 with TRBJ2-5; maybe TRBD1 (5 bases). This CDR3 spans 14 amino acids. Trimming took 1 base from V and 2 from J, leaving 11 bases between them. Germline V gives CDR1 SQVTM, CDR2 ANQGSEA. CDR3 protein: CSVEVSDRQETQYF. The CDR3, as DNA: TGCAGCGTTGAAGTCTCCGACAGACAAGAGACCCAGTACTTC.

This chain joins TRBV10-2 and TRBJ1-1; 7 nucleotides agree with TRBD1. With V trimmed by 3 bases and J by 7 bases, 2 bases remained unmatched. The CDR3 totals 12 residues. The germline CDR1 and CDR2 sequences are WSHSY and SAAADI. As DNA, the CDR3 is TGCGCCAGCAGTGACGGGACAGATGAAGCTTTCTTT. As protein: CASSDGTDEAFF.

In its sample, this clonotype was seen many times. The rearrangement links TRBV20-1 to TRBJ2-4; D call uncertain. V was shortened by 5 bases and J by 6 bases, with 8 bases between the two germline ends. The CDR3 sequence is 11 residues long. The germline gives CDR1 DFQATT, CDR2 SNEGSKA (reference sequence). The CDR3: CSALQLNIQYF. For the CDR3, the DNA is TGCAGTGCTTTGCAGTTAAACATTCAGTACTTC.

This clonotype has only a few counts. The chain carries TRBV6-6 and TRBJ1-4; D is ambiguous. V gave up 8 bases and J gave up 7 bases, with 17 bases separating them. Germline V gene lookup returns CDR1 MNHNY and CDR2 SVGAGI (reference sequence). This CDR3 has 14 amino acids. CDR3 DNA: TGTGCCAGCGCTCCTGGGAAGCTAAGTGAAAAACTGTTTTTT. Translating gives CASAPGKLSEKLFF.

This clonotype has just a few counts. The V call is TRBV6-2 or TRBV6-3, the J call TRBJ2-1, with D possibly TRBD2 on 5 matching bases. Germline V gene lookup returns CDR1 MNHEY and CDR2 SVGEGT. The CDR3 runs to 15 residues. Trimming shortened V by 2 bases and J by 10 bases, and 18 bases separated the two germline ends. The CDR3 protein is CASSYLGRAFGEQFF. CDR3 nucleotide sequence: TGTGCCAGCAGTTACCTTGGGAGAGCGTTTGGGGAGCAGTTCTTC.

This chain links TRBV9 with TRBJ2-7, with 8 bases aligning to TRBD2. Trimming took 3 bases from V and 5 from J; bases not matched to a gene: 10. This CDR3 has 15 amino acids. Germline CDR1 reads SGDLS; CDR2 reads YYNGEE. The CDR3 nucleotides read TGTGCCAGCAGCGCCGGACTAGCAACTGCGCACGAGCAGTACTTC. Translating it yields CASSAGLATAHEQYF. The variable domain in full, completed from reference TRBV9 and TRBJ2-7, reads DSGVTQTPKHLITATGQRVTLRCSPRSGDLSVYWYQQSLDQGLQFLIQYYNGEERAKGNILERFSAQQFPDLHSELNLSSLELGDSALYFCASSAGLATAHEQYFGPGTRLTVT.

The chain joins TRBV3-1 to TRBJ2-1, with 12 bases that match TRBD2. The CDR3 length is 14 residues. Germline lookup yields CDR1 LGHDT and CDR2 YNNKEL (reference sequence). Germline trimming cut 4 bases from V and 6 bases from J; bases unmatched to any gene: 1. CDR3 loop: CASSPSGRANEQFF. The DNA of the CDR3 is TGTGCCAGCAGCCCTAGCGGGAGGGCCAATGAGCAGTTCTTC.

The chain couples TRBV27 to TRBJ1-2; TRBD1 aligns across 10 bases. The CDR3 has 14 amino acids. With 6 bases clipped from V and 7 bases from J, the junction kept 8 bases outside the gene matches. Looked up from germline, CDR1 is MNHEY and CDR2 is SMNVEV (reference sequence). CDR3 sequence reads: CASRYTGTGAGYTF. Here the CDR3 DNA reads TGTGCCAGCAGATACACCGGGACAGGGGCTGGCTACACCTTC.